This paragraph reports one T cell receptor beta chain. What it binds is not known. Isolation of CD4+ naive, central memory, regulatory and stem cell-like memory cells was achieved by sorting via CD45RO/CCR7/CD25/CD127/CD95/CD27. This CDR3 is built from 14 residues. V was shortened by 1 base and J by 3 bases, with 10 bases between the two germline ends. Germline V gene data show CDR1 as SGHTA and CDR2 as FQGNSA. This sample was included in a study of beta chain features in type 1 diabetes. Study as a whole: The study found patients and healthy donors alike in age, gender and cell yields.

General observations from the study: In all four CD4+ subsets, TCRB CDR3 length was significantly, moderately reduced in type 1 diabetes.

Sequenced material consisted of expressed TCRB transcripts (all of the isolated RNA was reverse transcribed). The average output of naive, central memory and regulatory T cell samples was approximately 3.7 million reads. TCRdb's table, derived via immunoSEQ multiplex PCR, lists solely in-frame clones and lacks some. The sample shows roughly 450,000 clones, about an eighth of them seen only once. The specimen was naive CD4+ T cells from blood. This sequence was found in a woman aged 18-35 years in good health. The chain uses TRBV7-2 and TRBJ2-7; D not resolved. CDR3 amino acids: CASSLGLTDYEQYF. The CDR3 DNA sequence: TGTGCCAGCAGCTTAGGACTTACCGACTACGAGCAGTACTTC.